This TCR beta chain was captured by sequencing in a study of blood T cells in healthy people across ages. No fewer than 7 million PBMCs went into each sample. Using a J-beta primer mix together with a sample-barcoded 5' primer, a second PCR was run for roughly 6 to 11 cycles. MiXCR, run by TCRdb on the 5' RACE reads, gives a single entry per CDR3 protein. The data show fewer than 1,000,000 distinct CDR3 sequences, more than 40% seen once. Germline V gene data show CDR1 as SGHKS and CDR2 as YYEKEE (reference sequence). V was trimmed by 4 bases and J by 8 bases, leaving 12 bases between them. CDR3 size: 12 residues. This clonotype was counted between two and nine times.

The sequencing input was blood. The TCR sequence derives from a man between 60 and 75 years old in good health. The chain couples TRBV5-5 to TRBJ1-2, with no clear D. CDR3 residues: CASSGRTEGYTF. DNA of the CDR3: TGTGCCAGCAGCGGAAGGACTGAAGGCTACACCTTC.